This T cell receptor (beta chain) was recorded in a study of T cell clonotyping in hematopoietic cell transplantation. The CDR3 length is 13 residues. The time point denotes: recipient sample about 28 days before transplant, after cytoreduction. Repertoires were generated with immunoSEQ multiplex PCR, while TCRdb's copy carries only in-frame clones and drops some. The data hold tens of thousands of clones, with 90% to 95% observed a single time. The sequence came from a man aged 35-49 years with chronic myeloid leukemia. Some clones in this sample may be carry-over from other donors' samples. The material sequenced was peripheral blood mononuclear cells, taken before stem cell transplant. The rearrangement joins TRBV12-1 to TRBJ1-2. TRBV12-1 counts as a pseudogene. The CDR3 spells CASNNAPGQGYTF. CDR3 nucleotides: TGTGCCAGCAACAATGCACCGGGCCAGGGCTACACCTTC.